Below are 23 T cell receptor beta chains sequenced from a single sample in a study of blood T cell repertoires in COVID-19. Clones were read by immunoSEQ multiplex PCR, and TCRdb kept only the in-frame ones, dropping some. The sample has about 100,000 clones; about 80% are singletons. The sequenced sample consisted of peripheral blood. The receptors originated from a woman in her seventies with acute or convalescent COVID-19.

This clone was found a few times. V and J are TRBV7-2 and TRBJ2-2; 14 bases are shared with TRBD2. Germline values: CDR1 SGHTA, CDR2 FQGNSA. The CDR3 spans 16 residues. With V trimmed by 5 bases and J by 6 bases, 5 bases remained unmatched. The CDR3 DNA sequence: TGTGCCAGCAGCCAGCGACTAGCGGGGGGGCCCGGGGAGCTGTTTTTT. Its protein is CASSQRLAGGPGELFF.

CDR3 loop: CASSQAYGGATNEQFF. For the CDR3, the DNA is TGCGCCAGCAGCCAAGCTTACGGGGGGGCCACCAATGAGCAGTTCTTC. The chain carries TRBV4-3 and TRBJ2-1; 8 bases are a match to TRBD2. This CDR3 comprises 16 residues. J lost 6 bases, V lost 1 base, and 8 bases had no gene match. Germline V gene sequence: CDR1 LGHNA, CDR2 YSLEER.

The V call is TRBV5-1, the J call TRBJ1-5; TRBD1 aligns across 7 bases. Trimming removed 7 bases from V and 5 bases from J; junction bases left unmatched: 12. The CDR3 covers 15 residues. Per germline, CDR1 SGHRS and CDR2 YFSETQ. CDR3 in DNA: TGCGCCAGCTCTAGGTCAGGGGGGCGTGATCAGCCCCAGCATTTT. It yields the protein CASSRSGGRDQPQHF.

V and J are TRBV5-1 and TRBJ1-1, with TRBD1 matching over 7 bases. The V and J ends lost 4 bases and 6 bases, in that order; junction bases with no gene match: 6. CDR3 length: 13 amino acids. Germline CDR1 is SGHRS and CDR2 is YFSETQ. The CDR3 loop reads CASSIDRVSEAFF. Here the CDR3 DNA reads TGCGCCAGCAGCATCGACAGGGTATCTGAAGCTTTCTTT.

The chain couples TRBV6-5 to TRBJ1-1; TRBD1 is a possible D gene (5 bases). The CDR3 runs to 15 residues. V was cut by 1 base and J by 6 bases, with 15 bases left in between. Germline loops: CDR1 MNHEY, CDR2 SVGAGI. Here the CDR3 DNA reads TGTGCCAGCAGTTACTTGAGAGAAAGGGGCCCTGAAGCTTTCTTT. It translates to CASSYLRERGPEAFF.

The DNA for the CDR3 is TGTGCCAGCAGCTCCGGACTCGGTGCGGCAACTAATGAAAAACTGTTTTTT. The encoded protein is CASSSGLGAATNEKLFF. The V and J genes are TRBV7-9 and TRBJ1-4; D gene unclear. This CDR3 contains 17 residues. Trimming removed 4 bases from V and 0 bases from J, with 15 bases in between. Germline CDR1 reads SEHNR; CDR2 reads FQNEAQ (reference sequence). Filled out from reference TRBV7-9 and TRBJ1-4, the complete variable domain reads DTGVSQNPRHKITKRGQNVTFRCDPISEHNRLYWYRQTLGQGPEFLTYFQNEAQLEKSRLLSDRFSAERPKGSFSTLEIQRTEQGDSAMYLCASSSGLGAATNEKLFFGSGTQLSVL.

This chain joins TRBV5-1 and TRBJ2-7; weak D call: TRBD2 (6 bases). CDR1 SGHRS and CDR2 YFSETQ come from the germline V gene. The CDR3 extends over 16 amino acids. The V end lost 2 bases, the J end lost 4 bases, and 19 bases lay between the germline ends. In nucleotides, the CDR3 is TGCGCCAGCAGCTTCTCGGGCCAGGGAGGCTTGTACGAGCAGTACTTC. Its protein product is CASSFSGQGGLYEQYF. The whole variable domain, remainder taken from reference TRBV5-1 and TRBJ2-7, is KAGVTQTPRYLIKTRGQQVTLSCSPISGHRSVSWYQQTPGQGLQFLFEYFSETQRNKGNFPGRFSGRQFSNSRSEMNVSTLELGDSALYLCASSFSGQGGLYEQYFGPGTRLTVT.

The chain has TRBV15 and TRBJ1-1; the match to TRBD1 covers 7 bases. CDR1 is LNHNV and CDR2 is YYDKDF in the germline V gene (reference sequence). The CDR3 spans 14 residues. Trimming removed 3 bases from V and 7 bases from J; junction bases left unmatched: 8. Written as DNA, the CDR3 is TGTGCCACCAGCAGGGGGGACAGTGAGAATGAAGCTTTCTTT. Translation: CATSRGDSENEAFF.

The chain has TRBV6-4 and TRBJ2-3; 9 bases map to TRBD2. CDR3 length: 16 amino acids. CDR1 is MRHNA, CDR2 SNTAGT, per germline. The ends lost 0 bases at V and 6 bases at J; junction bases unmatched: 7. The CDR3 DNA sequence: TGTGCCAGCAGTGACTCTCCTGGCGGGGGGGTTGATACGCAGTATTTT. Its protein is CASSDSPGGGVDTQYF.

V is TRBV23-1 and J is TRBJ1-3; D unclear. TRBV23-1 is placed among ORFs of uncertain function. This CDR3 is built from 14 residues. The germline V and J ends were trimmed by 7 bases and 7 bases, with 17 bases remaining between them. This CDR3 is CASTKTIRGNTIYF. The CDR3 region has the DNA TGCGCCAGCACAAAGACTATTAGAGGGAACACCATATATTTT.

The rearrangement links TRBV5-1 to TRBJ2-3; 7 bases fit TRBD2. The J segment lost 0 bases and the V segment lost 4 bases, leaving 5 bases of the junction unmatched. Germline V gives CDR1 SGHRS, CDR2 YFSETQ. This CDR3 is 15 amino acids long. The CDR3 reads CASSVGLGSTDTQYF. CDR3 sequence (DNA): TGCGCCAGCAGCGTCGGACTAGGGAGCACAGATACGCAGTATTTT.

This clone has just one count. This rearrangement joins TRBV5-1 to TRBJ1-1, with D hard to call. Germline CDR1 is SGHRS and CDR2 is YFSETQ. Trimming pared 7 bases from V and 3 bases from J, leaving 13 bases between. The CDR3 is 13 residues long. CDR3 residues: CASSGTMDTEAFF. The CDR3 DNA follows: TGCGCCAGCTCGGGAACAATGGACACTGAAGCTTTCTTT.

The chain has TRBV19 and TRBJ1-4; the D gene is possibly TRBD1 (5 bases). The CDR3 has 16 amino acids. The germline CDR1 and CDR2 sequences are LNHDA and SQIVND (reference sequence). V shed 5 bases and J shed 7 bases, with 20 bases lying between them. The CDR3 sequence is CASSSPGDPSGEKLFF. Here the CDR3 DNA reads TGTGCCAGTAGTTCACCGGGGGACCCCAGTGGTGAAAAACTGTTTTTT.

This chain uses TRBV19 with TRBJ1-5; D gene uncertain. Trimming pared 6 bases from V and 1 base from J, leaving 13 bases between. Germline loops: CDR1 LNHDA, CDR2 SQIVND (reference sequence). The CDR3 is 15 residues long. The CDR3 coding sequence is TGTGCCAGTAGGTCTGTCTGGGAGAGCAATCAGCCCCAGCATTTT. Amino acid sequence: CASRSVWESNQPQHF.

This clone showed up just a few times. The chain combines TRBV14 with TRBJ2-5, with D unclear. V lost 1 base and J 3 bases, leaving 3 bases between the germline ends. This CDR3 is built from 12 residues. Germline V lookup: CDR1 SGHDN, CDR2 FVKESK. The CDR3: CASSQAEETQYF. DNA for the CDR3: TGTGCCAGCAGCCAAGCGGAAGAGACCCAGTACTTC.

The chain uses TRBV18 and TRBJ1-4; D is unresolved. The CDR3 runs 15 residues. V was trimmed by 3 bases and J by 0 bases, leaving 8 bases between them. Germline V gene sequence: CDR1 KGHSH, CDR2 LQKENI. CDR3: CASSPPGATNEKLFF. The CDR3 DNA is TGTGCCAGCTCACCTCCGGGTGCAACTAATGAAAAACTGTTTTTT.

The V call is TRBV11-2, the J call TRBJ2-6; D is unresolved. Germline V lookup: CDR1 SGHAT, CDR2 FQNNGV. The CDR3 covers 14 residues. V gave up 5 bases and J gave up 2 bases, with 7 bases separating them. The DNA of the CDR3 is TGTGCCAGCAGCCCCTCCCCTGGGGCCAACGTCCTGACTTTC. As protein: CASSPSPGANVLTF.

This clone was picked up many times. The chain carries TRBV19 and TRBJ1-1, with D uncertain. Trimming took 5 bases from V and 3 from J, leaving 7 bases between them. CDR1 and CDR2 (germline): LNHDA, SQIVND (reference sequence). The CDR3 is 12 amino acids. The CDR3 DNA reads TGTGCCAGTAGTTTCCAGTACACTGAAGCTTTCTTT. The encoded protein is CASSFQYTEAFF.

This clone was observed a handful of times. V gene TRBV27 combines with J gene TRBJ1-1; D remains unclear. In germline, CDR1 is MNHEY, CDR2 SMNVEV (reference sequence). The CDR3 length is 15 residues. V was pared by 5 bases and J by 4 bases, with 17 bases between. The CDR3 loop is CASSPLESGSTEAFF. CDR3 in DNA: TGTGCCAGCAGTCCCCTGGAGTCGGGGTCCACTGAAGCTTTCTTT.

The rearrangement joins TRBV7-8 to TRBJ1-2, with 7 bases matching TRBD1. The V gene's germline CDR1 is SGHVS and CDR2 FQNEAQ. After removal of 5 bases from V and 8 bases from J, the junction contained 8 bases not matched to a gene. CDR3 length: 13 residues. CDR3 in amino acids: CASSRGQTDGYTF. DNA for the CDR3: TGTGCCAGCAGCCGGGGACAGACGGACGGCTACACCTTC.

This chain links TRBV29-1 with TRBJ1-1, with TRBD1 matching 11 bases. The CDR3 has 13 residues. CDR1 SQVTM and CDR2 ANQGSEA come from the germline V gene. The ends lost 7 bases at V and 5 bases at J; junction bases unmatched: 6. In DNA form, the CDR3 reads TGCAGCGCGGGACAGGGGGGAAATACTGAAGCTTTCTTT. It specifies CSAGQGGNTEAFF. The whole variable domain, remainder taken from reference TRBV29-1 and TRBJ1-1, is SAVISQKPSRDICQRGTSLTIQCQVDSQVTMMFWYRQQPGQSLTLIATANQGSEATYESGFVIDKFPISRPNLTFSTLTVSNMSPEDSSIYLCSAGQGGNTEAFFGQGTRLTVV.

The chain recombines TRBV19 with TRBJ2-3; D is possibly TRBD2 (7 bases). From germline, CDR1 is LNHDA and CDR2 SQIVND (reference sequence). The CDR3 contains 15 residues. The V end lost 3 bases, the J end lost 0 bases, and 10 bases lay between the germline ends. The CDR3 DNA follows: TGTGCCAGTAGTATTGGCGGGGGCAGCACAGATACGCAGTATTTT. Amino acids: CASSIGGGSTDTQYF.

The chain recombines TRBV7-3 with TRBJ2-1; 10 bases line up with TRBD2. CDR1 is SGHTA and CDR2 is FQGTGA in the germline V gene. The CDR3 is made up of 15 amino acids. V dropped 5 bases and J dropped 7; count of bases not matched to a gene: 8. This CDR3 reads CASSGPGLARNEQFF. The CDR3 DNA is TGTGCCAGCAGCGGACCGGGACTAGCGAGAAATGAGCAGTTCTTC.